A single sample is the source of the 3 T cell receptor beta chains below, sequenced in a study of CD8 T cells in ankylosing spondylitis (dated by TCRdb to the late 2010s). The method was 5' RACE. The sequencer listed for this sample is Illumina HiSeq 2500. Through fastp at Q25 and MiXCR, TCRdb rebuilt clones from the public reads, retaining in-frame beta chains. Every entry covers one CDR3 protein and lists the most common genes and DNA from its rows. Within this sample are some 240,000 distinct CDR3 sequences, with more than 20% of them counted one time only. Approximately 0.61% of the sample is taken by the ten largest. Sequences were obtained from blood, either unsorted or a sorted T cell fraction (not recorded which). All receptors derive from a male donor with ankylosing spondylitis or in good health (not recorded which).

This clonotype was observed many times. This chain uses TRBV12-3 or TRBV12-4 with TRBJ2-2; TRBD1 agrees at 9 bases. CDR3 size: 15 residues. V shed 6 bases, J shed 5 bases, and the junction held 7 bases outside the gene matches. The CDR3: CASSHATGGTGELFF. The DNA for the CDR3 is TGTGCCAGCAGCCACGCGACAGGGGGTACCGGGGAGCTGTTTTTT.

There are many counts of this clonotype. CDR3 coding DNA: TGTGCCAGCAGTCTAGCGGGGGTGTCCTACGAGCAGTACTTC. Protein sequence: CASSLAGVSYEQYF. The gene calls are TRBV6-1 and TRBJ2-7; 10 bases align to TRBD2. The V gene's germline CDR1 is MNHNS and CDR2 SASEGT. Trimming cost V 5 bases and J 1 base; bases outside gene matches: 2. The CDR3 length is 14 residues.

In this sample, this clonotype turned up a few times. J is TRBJ2-5 and V is TRBV7-2; D not certain. V lost 4 bases to trimming and J lost 2 bases, with 5 bases between them. Germline V CDR1 and CDR2: SGHTA, FQGNSA. The CDR3 runs 12 residues. CDR3 in DNA: TGTGCCAGCAGCTCTTGGCAAGAGACCCAGTACTTC. Amino acid sequence: CASSSWQETQYF.